This record concerns one TCR beta chain sequence. This record comes from a study of blood T cell repertoires in COVID-19. Study-level background: Sources were T cells, B-cell-depleted T cells, or PBMCs; the material itself was cDNA or gDNA.

Authors' methods: Nucleated cell counts were estimated from reference gene primer amplification. This table comes from immunoSEQ multiplex PCR, and its TCRdb copy is limited to in-frame clones, with some not included. From that table come the V and J calls and clone size; the DNA was used to work out D and trimming. The sample gives 250,000 or so clones, 83% of which show up once; over 4.5% is in the top ten. Trimming removed 0 bases from V and 6 bases from J, with 10 bases in between. This CDR3 spans 14 amino acids. Germline V gene lookup returns CDR1 SEHNR and CDR2 FQNEAQ (reference sequence). This TCR derives from a human donor in a cohort sampled during active COVID-19. Input material: peripheral blood. The chain couples TRBV7-9 to TRBJ2-3; a possible D gene is TRBD2 (6 bases). CDR3 nucleotide sequence: TGTGCCAGCAGCTTAGCGTGGAGGGAGGATACGCAGTATTTT. Protein: CASSLAWREDTQYF. Together with reference TRBV7-9 and TRBJ2-3, the CDR3 gives the full variable domain: DTGVSQNPRHKITKRGQNVTFRCDPISEHNRLYWYRQTLGQGPEFLTYFQNEAQLEKSRLLSDRFSAERPKGSFSTLEIQRTEQGDSAMYLCASSLAWREDTQYFGPGTRLTVL.